This record covers a single T cell receptor beta chain. The CDR3 is 17 residues long. CDR1 is MDHEN, CDR2 SYDVKM, per germline. Trimming cost V 5 bases and J 11 bases; bases outside gene matches: 18. This sample is drawn from a study of blood T cell repertoires in COVID-19. The wider study: There were acute and convalescent COVID-19 samples, and they came from the United States, Italy and Spain. The cDNA or gDNA used as material had been derived from T cells, B-cell-depleted T cells, or PBMCs.

The assay was immunoSEQ multiplex PCR, and TCRdb's table has in-frame clones only and misses some. Among 250,000 to 350,000 clones listed, almost 90% were seen once. Input material: PBMCs or T cells enriched from blood (not recorded which). The receptor was derived from a woman younger than 35 with acute COVID-19. The chain has TRBV28 and TRBJ1-6; 7 bases are shared with TRBD1. The CDR3 region has the DNA TGTGCCAGCAGTCCGCCCGGAGGGGGCCGACCTATTACACCCCTCCACTTT. Encoded protein: CASSPPGGGRPITPLHF. Full variable domain (outside the CDR3, taken from reference TRBV28 and TRBJ1-6): DVKVTQSSRYLVKRTGEKVFLECVQDMDHENMFWYRQDPGLGLRLIYFSYDVKMKEKGDIPEGYSVSREKKERFSLILESASTNQTSMYLCASSPPGGGRPITPLHFGNGTRLTVT.